A single sample gave rise to the 21 T cell receptor beta chains below, sequenced in a study of regulatory T cells in long-lasting Graves disease. Relying on iRepertoire HTBI primers and Arm-PCR of CDR3 regions, the team built TCR beta libraries. TCRdb processed the multiplex PCR reads anew with MiXCR; each CDR3 protein has one entry. The sample shows 400,000 to 500,000 distinct CDR3 sequences, about 15% of them seen only once. Regarding time point: newly diagnosed GD, antithyroid drugs for less than 3 months. Scientists built the TCR library using RNA that was extracted from PBMCs. This sample also appeared in a second study, on T cells in Graves' hyperthyroidism and ophthalmopathy.

Sample: peripheral blood mononuclear cells (PBMCs), taken at new diagnosis, from a patient treated with antithyroid drugs. All receptors come from a woman under 30 with Graves disease.

In this sample, this clonotype turned up many times. The V gene is TRBV29-1, the J gene TRBJ1-1; unclear D gene. The V end was cut by 3 bases, the J end by 6 bases, with 14 bases between. The CDR3 contains 13 residues. Germline V gene sequence: CDR1 SQVTM, CDR2 ANQGSEA. DNA for the CDR3: TGCAGCGTTGAGAGCCGAGGCGGGCCTGAAGCTTTCTTT. Translated: CSVESRGGPEAFF.

This clonotype has just a few counts. The chain combines TRBV4-1 with TRBJ2-4, with D unclear. This CDR3 region has 19 residues. Trimming removed 3 bases from V and 4 bases from J, with 25 bases in between. Per the germline V gene, CDR1 is MGHRA and CDR2 is YSYEKL. The CDR3 loop is CASSHPALVGGPEKNIQYF. CDR3 DNA sequence: TGCGCCAGCAGCCATCCCGCTCTCGTCGGTGGTCCGGAAAAAAACATTCAGTACTTC.

In the case of this clonotype: The junction departs from germline at one end; a sequencing error may be responsible. V is TRBV29-1 and J is TRBJ2-7; D is uncertain. This CDR3 is built from 11 residues. Germline CDR1 reads SQVTM; CDR2 reads ANQGSEA. CDR3 DNA sequence: TGCAGCGTTGCCGATTTCTACGAGCGGTACTTC. Protein: CSVADFYERYF.

This clonotype was counted a few times. The V call is TRBV27, the J call TRBJ2-2, with D possibly matching TRBD2 (5 bases). Per the germline V gene, CDR1 is MNHEY and CDR2 is SMNVEV (reference sequence). CDR3 size: 15 residues. V lost 1 base to trimming and J lost 7 bases, with 13 bases between them. The CDR3 DNA reads as TGTGCCAGCAGTTTATTCCGGACCCGGGGCGGGGAGCTGTTTTTT. This codes for CASSLFRTRGGELFF.

This clonotype occurred many times. As DNA, the CDR3 is TGTGCCAGCAGTTGGGGACTAACCCCTAGTGAGCAGTACTTC. It yields the protein CASSWGLTPSEQYF. V usage is TRBV12-3 or TRBV12-4 and J usage is TRBJ2-7; 7 positions agree with TRBD2. With 4 bases clipped from V and 7 bases from J, the junction kept 10 bases outside the gene matches. The CDR3 loop spans 14 amino acids.

As regards this clonotype: Being one base from a much bigger clone, this may be a read error. V is TRBV11-2 and J is TRBJ2-3, with 9 positions matching TRBD1. Matching the DNA end better, TRBJ2-7 makes the J call doubtful. The CDR3 covers 15 residues. From germline, CDR1 is SGHAT and CDR2 FQNNGV. The CDR3 nucleotides are TGTGCCAGCAGCTTAGTTGGACAGGGGACGGGGGAGCAGTACTTC. Protein sequence: CASSLVGQGTGEQYF.

This clonotype was counted ten times or more. V is TRBV12-3 or TRBV12-4 and J is TRBJ2-1; 10 bases are a match to TRBD2. The CDR3 sequence is 19 residues long. After removal of 2 bases from V and 5 bases from J, the junction contained 15 bases not matched to a gene. CDR3 loop: CASSLILAGEQDLDNEQFF. The CDR3 coding sequence is TGTGCCAGCAGTTTAATCCTAGCGGGAGAGCAAGACCTAGACAATGAGCAGTTCTTC.

Only a few counts were recorded for this clonotype. The chain recombines TRBV20-1 with TRBJ1-1; weak D call: TRBD1 (5 bases). Trimming took off 0 bases at V and 4 bases at J, with 15 bases between the two ends. The V gene's germline CDR1 is DFQATT and CDR2 SNEGSKA (reference sequence). The CDR3 is made up of 15 amino acids. CDR3 nucleotides: TGCAGTGCTAGAGATGAAGGGGCACTGGTCACTGAAGCTTTCTTT. Protein sequence: CSARDEGALVTEAFF.

This clonotype was picked up many times. The V gene is TRBV20-1, the J gene TRBJ2-7, with TRBD1 matching over 8 bases. In germline, CDR1 is DFQATT, CDR2 SNEGSKA (reference sequence). This CDR3 is 13 amino acids long. With V trimmed by 5 bases and J by 3 bases, 6 bases remained unmatched. DNA of the CDR3: TGCAGTGCTCGTCAACAGGGGGTCTACGAGCAGTACTTC. Protein product: CSARQQGVYEQYF.

This clonotype was detected ten times or more. The chain employs TRBV20-1 and TRBJ2-1; tentatively, D is TRBD1 (6 bases). The CDR3 sequence is 14 residues long. Germline V gives CDR1 DFQATT, CDR2 SNEGSKA (reference sequence). V lost 3 bases, J lost 9 bases, and 18 bases lay in between. CDR3 bases: TGCAGTGCTAGGTGGATACAGGGTTACGGTGAGCAGTTCTTC. The encoded protein is CSARWIQGYGEQFF.

This clonotype was recorded a few times. The chain uses TRBV3-1 and TRBJ2-7; the match to TRBD1 covers 10 bases. The germline CDR1 and CDR2 sequences are LGHDT and YNNKEL (reference sequence). V lost 4 bases to trimming and J lost 5 bases; unmatched junction nucleotides: 8. The CDR3 runs 15 residues. The CDR3 nucleotides are TGTGCCAGCAGCCGCCGGGACAGGGGTGTCCACGAGCAGTACTTC. It is translated as CASSRRDRGVHEQYF.

Only a few counts were recorded for this clonotype. The CDR3, as DNA: TGCAGTGCTTGGGACCGCCGAGGCACCTACAATGAGCAGTTCTTC. Its translation: CSAWDRRGTYNEQFF. The rearrangement links TRBV20-1 to TRBJ2-1; D tentatively reads TRBD1 or TRBD2 (5 bases each). V was clipped by 5 bases and J by 2 bases, with 16 bases between them. This CDR3 contains 15 residues. Germline CDR1 is DFQATT and CDR2 is SNEGSKA (reference sequence).

The rearrangement joins TRBV29-1 to TRBJ2-7; 12 positions match TRBD2. The last part of the DNA fits TRBJ2-3 better; the J call may be wrong. Germline CDR1 is SQVTM and CDR2 is ANQGSEA. CDR3 size: 14 residues. The DNA of the CDR3 is TGCAGCGTGACTAGCGGGAGTGAGGTAGATACGCAGTATTTT. It specifies CSVTSGSEVDTQYF.

This chain joins TRBV6-2 or TRBV6-3 and TRBJ2-7; no firm D call. The germline V gene has CDR1 MNHEY and CDR2 SVGEGT. V lost 5 bases, J lost 0 bases, and 14 bases lay in between. The length of the CDR3 is 15 residues. This CDR3 reads CASSRPAIDSYEQYF. The CDR3, as DNA: TGTGCCAGCAGTAGACCTGCTATCGACTCCTACGAGCAGTACTTC.

This clonotype was picked up many times. The chain combines TRBV7-8 with TRBJ1-1; 7 bases match TRBD1. The CDR3 runs to 14 residues. Unmatched junction bases numbered 1, after V lost 0 bases and J lost 3 bases. Germline CDR1 reads SGHVS; CDR2 reads FQNEAQ. The CDR3 sequence is CASSLATGDTEAFF. CDR3 nucleotide sequence: TGTGCCAGCAGCTTAGCAACAGGGGACACTGAAGCTTTCTTT.

This clonotype came up many times. V and J are TRBV28 and TRBJ1-5; unclear D gene. Germline CDR1 reads MDHEN; CDR2 reads SYDVKM. The CDR3 is made up of 14 amino acids. Trimming stripped 3 bases from V and 5 bases from J, with 11 bases between. For the CDR3, the DNA is TGTGCCAGCAGTTTTCAGGCAGACTATCAGCCCCAGCATTTT. As protein: CASSFQADYQPQHF. Full variable domain (remainder filled in from reference TRBV28 and TRBJ1-5): DVKVTQSSRYLVKRTGEKVFLECVQDMDHENMFWYRQDPGLGLRLIYFSYDVKMKEKGDIPEGYSVSREKKERFSLILESASTNQTSMYLCASSFQADYQPQHFGDGTRLSIL.

This clonotype was seen a few times. Here the CDR3 reads CAGTQAGATGELFF. The CDR3 nucleotides are TGTGCCGGAACCCAAGCGGGAGCCACCGGGGAGCTGTTTTTT. The chain is built from TRBV7-9 and TRBJ2-2; TRBD2 agrees at 8 bases. Germline CDR1 and CDR2: SEHNR and FQNEAQ (reference sequence). The V segment lost 11 bases and the J segment 4 bases; nucleotides outside the gene matches: 9. CDR3 size: 14 residues.

The chain's CDR3 is CASSTQGNEAFF. CDR3 sequence (DNA): TGCGCCAGCAGCACGCAGGGGAATGAAGCTTTCTTT. The J gene is TRBJ1-1, the V gene TRBV5-1, with D possibly matching TRBD1 (6 bases). CDR3 length: 12 residues. Deletions cut 4 bases from V and 7 bases from J, with 11 bases between. Germline CDR1 reads SGHRS; CDR2 reads YFSETQ.

The V and J genes are TRBV10-2 and TRBJ2-1; TRBD2 is a possible D gene (6 bases). Germline CDR1 reads WSHSY; CDR2 reads SAAADI. The CDR3 is 14 residues long. The V gene lost 2 bases and the J gene lost 8 bases, with 13 bases spanning the gap. CDR3 DNA sequence: TGCGCCAGCAGTGAGAGACGGGGGAGGCATGAGCAGTTCTTC. It yields the protein CASSERRGRHEQFF.

This clonotype was picked up many times. V and J are TRBV28 and TRBJ2-1; D unclear. The CDR3 totals 14 residues. V was trimmed by 3 bases and J by 8 bases, leaving 14 bases between them. In germline, CDR1 is MDHEN, CDR2 SYDVKM. CDR3 in DNA: TGTGCCAGCAGTTTTACCGACACGAACGATGAGCAGTTCTTC. This sequence encodes CASSFTDTNDEQFF.

This clonotype was observed at least ten times. The genes are TRBV28 and TRBJ2-7, with D perhaps TRBD1 or TRBD2 (5 bases each). The germline gives CDR1 MDHEN, CDR2 SYDVKM. With 7 bases removed from V and 4 bases from J, the gap between germline ends came to 14 bases. The CDR3 totals 13 residues. CDR3 nucleotides: TGTGCCAGCACCCCAGGGACGATGTACGAGCAGTACTTC. It yields the protein CASTPGTMYEQYF.